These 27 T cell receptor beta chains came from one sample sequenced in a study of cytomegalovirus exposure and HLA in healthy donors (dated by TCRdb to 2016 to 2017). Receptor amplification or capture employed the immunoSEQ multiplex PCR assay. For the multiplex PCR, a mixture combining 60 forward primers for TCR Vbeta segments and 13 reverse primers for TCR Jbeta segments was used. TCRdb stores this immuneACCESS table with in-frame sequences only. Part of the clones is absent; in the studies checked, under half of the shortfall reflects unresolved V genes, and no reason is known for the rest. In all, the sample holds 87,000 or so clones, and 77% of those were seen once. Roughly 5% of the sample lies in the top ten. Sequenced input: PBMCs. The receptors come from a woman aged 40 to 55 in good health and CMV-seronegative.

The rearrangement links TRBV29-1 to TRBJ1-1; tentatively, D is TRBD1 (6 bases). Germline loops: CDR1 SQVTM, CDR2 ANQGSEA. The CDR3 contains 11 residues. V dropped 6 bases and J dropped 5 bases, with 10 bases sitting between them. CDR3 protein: CSVQGITEAFF. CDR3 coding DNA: TGCAGCGTCCAGGGGATAACTGAAGCTTTCTTT.

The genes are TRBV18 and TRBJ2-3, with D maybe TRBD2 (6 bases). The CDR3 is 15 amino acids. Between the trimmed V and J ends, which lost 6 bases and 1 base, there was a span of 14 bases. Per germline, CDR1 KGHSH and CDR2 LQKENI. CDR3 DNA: TGTGCCAGCTCCCCGGTCTGGGGGGGCACAGATACGCAGTATTTT. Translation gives CASSPVWGGTDTQYF.

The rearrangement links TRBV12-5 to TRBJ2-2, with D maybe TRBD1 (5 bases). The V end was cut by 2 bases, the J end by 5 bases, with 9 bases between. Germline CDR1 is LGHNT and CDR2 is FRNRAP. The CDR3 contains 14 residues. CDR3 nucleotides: TGTGCTAGTGGTTTGTTACAGGCTACCGGGGAGCTGTTTTTT. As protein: CASGLLQATGELFF.

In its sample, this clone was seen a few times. The CDR3 region has the DNA TGTGCCAGTCTCGGGCCGCGCAGGGATAACTATGGCTACACCTTC. Its translation is CASLGPRRDNYGYTF. The chain combines TRBV5-6 with TRBJ1-2, with D possibly TRBD1 on 5 matching bases. This CDR3 has 15 residues. Trimming cost V 8 bases and J 1 base, with 18 bases left between them. In germline, CDR1 is SGHDT, CDR2 YYEEEE.

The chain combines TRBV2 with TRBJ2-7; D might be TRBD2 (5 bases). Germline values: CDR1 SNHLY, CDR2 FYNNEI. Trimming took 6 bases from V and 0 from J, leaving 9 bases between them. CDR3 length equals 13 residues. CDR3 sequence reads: CASSGGGSYEQYF. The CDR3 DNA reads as TGTGCCAGCAGCGGTGGAGGCTCCTACGAGCAGTACTTC.

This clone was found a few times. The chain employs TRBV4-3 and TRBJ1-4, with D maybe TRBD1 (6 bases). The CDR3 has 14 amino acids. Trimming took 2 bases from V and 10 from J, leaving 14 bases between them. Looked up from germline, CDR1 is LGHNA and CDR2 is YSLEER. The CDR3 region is CASSQTGGAGKLFF. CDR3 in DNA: TGCGCCAGCAGCCAAACCGGGGGGGCAGGAAAACTGTTTTTT.

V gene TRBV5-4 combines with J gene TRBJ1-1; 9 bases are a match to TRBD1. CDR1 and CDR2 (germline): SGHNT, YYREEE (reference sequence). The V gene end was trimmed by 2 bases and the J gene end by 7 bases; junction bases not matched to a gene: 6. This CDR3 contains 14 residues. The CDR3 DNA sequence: TGTGCCAGCAGCTTCGGGACAGGGTCTGGTGAAGCTTTCTTT. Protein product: CASSFGTGSGEAFF.

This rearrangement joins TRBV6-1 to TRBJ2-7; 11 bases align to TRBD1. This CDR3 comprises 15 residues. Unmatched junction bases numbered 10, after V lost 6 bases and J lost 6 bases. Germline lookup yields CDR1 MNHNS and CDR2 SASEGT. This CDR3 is CASSRPGTGGGEQYF. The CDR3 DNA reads TGTGCCAGCAGCCGACCCGGGACAGGGGGTGGCGAGCAGTACTTC.

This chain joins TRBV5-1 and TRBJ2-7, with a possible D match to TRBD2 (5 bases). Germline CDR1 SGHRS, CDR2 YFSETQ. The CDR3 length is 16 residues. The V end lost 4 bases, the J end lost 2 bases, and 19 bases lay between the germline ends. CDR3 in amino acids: CASSPELAGLTYEQYF. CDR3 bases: TGCGCCAGCAGCCCCGAGTTGGCGGGTCTCACCTACGAGCAGTACTTC. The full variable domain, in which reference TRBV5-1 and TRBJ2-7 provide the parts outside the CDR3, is KAGVTQTPRYLIKTRGQQVTLSCSPISGHRSVSWYQQTPGQGLQFLFEYFSETQRNKGNFPGRFSGRQFSNSRSEMNVSTLELGDSALYLCASSPELAGLTYEQYFGPGTRLTVT.

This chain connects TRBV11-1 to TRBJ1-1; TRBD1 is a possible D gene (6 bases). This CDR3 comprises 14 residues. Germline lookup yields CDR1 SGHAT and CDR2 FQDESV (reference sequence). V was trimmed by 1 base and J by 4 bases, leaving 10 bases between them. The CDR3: CASSLDIGGTEAFF. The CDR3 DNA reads TGTGCCAGCAGCTTAGATATAGGGGGCACTGAAGCTTTCTTT.

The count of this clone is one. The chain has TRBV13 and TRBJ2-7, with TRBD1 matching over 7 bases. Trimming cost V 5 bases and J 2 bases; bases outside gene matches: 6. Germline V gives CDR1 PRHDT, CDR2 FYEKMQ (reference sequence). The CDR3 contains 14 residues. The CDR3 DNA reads TGTGCCAGCAGCCCAAGGACAGGCCCCTACGAGCAGTACTTC. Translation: CASSPRTGPYEQYF.

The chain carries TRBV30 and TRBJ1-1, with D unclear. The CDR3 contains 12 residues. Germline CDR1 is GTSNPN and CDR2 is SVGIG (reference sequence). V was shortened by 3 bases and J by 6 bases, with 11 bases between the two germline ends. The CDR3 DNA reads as TGTGCCTGGAGCGATAACGGGGCTGAAGCTTTCTTT. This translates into CAWSDNGAEAFF.

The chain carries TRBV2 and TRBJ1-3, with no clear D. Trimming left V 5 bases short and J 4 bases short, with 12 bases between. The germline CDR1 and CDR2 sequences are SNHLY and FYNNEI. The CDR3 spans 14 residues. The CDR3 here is CASSLPSLGNTIYF. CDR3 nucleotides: TGTGCCAGCAGTCTTCCATCGCTAGGAAACACCATATATTTT.

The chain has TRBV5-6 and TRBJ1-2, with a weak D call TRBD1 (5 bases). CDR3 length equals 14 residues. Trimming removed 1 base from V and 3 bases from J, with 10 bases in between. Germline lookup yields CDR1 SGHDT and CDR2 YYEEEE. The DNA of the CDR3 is TGTGCCAGCAGCTTGATACAGGCCGACTATGGCTACACCTTC. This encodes CASSLIQADYGYTF.

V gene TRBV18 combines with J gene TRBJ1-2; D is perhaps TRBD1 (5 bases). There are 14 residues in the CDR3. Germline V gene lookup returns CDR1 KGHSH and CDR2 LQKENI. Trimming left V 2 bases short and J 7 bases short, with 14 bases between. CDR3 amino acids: CASSPGGLEGGYTF. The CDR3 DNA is TGTGCCAGCTCACCAGGGGGTCTGGAGGGTGGCTACACCTTC.

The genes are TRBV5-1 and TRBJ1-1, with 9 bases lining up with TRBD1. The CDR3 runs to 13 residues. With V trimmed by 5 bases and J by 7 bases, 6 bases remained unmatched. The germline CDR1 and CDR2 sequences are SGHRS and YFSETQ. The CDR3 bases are TGCGCCAGCAGATCTACAGGGGGCTTTGAAGCTTTCTTT. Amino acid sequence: CASRSTGGFEAFF. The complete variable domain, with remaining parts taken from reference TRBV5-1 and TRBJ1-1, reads KAGVTQTPRYLIKTRGQQVTLSCSPISGHRSVSWYQQTPGQGLQFLFEYFSETQRNKGNFPGRFSGRQFSNSRSEMNVSTLELGDSALYLCASRSTGGFEAFFGQGTRLTVV.

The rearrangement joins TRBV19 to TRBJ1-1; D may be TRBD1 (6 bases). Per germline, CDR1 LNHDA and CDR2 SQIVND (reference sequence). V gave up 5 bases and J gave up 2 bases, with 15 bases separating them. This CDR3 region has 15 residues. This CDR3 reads CASSWSAGVNTEAFF. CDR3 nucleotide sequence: TGTGCCAGTAGTTGGTCGGCAGGGGTCAACACTGAAGCTTTCTTT. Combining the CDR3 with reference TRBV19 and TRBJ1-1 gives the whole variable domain DGGITQSPKYLFRKEGQNVTLSCEQNLNHDAMYWYRQDPGQGLRLIYYSQIVNDFQKGDIAEGYSVSREKKESFPLTVTSAQKNPTAFYLCASSWSAGVNTEAFFGQGTRLTVV.

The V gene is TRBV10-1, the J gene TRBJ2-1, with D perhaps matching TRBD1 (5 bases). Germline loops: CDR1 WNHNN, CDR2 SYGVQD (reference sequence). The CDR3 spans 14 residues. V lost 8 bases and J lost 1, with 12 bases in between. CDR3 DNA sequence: TGCGCCAGCCCAGGGAAGACGTCCTACAATGAGCAGTTCTTC. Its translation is CASPGKTSYNEQFF.

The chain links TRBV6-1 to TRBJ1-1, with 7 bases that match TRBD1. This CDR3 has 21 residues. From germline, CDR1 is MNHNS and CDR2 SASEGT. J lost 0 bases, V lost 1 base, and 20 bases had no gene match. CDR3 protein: CASSEGGGDSQKALMNTEAFF. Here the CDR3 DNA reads TGTGCCAGCAGTGAAGGAGGTGGGGACAGCCAAAAAGCCTTAATGAACACTGAAGCTTTCTTT.

The CDR3 loop is CASSAVTGGYGYTF. DNA for the CDR3: TGTGCCAGCAGCGCCGTGACAGGGGGCTATGGCTACACCTTC. The rearrangement joins TRBV9 to TRBJ1-2, with 9 positions matching TRBD1. Germline lookup yields CDR1 SGDLS and CDR2 YYNGEE. Trimming removed 3 bases from V and 4 bases from J; junction bases left unmatched: 4. This CDR3 is built from 14 residues.

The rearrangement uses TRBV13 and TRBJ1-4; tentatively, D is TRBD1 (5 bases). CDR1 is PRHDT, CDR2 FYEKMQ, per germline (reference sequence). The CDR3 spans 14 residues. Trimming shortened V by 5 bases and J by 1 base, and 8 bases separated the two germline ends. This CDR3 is CASSRGLTNEKLFF. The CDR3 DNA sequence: TGTGCCAGCAGCCGGGGGTTAACTAATGAAAAACTGTTTTTT.

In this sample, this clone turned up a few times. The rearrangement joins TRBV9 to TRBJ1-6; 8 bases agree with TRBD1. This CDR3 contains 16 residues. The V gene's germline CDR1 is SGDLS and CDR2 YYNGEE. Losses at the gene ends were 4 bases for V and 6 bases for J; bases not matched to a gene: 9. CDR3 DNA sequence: TGTGCCAGCAGCCCGCTCAAGACAGGGGTTAATTCACCCCTCCACTTT. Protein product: CASSPLKTGVNSPLHF.

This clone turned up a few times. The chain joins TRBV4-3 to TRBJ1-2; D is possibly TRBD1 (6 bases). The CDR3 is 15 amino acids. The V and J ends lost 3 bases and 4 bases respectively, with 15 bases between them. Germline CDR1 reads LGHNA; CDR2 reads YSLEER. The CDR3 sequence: CASSQHDRTLYGYTF. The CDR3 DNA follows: TGCGCCAGCAGCCAGCACGACAGGACCCTCTATGGCTACACCTTC.

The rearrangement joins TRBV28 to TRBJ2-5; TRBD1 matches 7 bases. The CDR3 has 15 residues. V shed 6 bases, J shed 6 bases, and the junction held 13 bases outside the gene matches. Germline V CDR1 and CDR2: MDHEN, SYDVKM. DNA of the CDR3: TGTGCCAGCAGGCCTTGGGCAGGGGGTGCGCAGACCCAGTACTTC. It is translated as CASRPWAGGAQTQYF.

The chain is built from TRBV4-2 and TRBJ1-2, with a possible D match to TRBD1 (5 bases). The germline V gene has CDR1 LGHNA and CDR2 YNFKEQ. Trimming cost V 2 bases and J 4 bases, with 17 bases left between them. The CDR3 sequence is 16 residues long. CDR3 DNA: TGTGCCAGCAGCCAATACGACCCTGGGGCCTCCTATGGCTACACCTTC. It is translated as CASSQYDPGASYGYTF.

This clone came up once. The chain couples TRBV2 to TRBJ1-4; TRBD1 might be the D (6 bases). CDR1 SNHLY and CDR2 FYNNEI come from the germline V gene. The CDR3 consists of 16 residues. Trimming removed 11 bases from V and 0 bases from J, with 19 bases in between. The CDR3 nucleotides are TGTGCCGTCCGGGACATAAAGATAGCAACTAATGAAAAACTGTTTTTT. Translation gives CAVRDIKIATNEKLFF. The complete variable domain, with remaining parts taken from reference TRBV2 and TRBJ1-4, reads EPEVTQTPSHQVTQMGQEVILRCVPISNHLYFYWYRQILGQKVEFLVSFYNNEISEKSEIFDDQFSVERPDGSNFTLKIRSTKLEDSAMYFCAVRDIKIATNEKLFFGSGTQLSVL.

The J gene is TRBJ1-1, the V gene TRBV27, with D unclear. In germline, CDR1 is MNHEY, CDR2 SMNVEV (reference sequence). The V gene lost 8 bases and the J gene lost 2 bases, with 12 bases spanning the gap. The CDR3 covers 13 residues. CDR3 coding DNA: TGTGCCAGCGGCAAGCTAGACAACACTGAAGCTTTCTTT. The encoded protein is CASGKLDNTEAFF.